Here is one T cell receptor (beta chain) with its context. The antigen is not known. Naive CD8 cells lacked CD45RO and underwent positive selection for CCR7, leaving out terminally differentiated effector memory CD45RA+ cells. Those who donated were healthy HIV-negative adults, with no recent acute infections or vaccinations reported. V was shortened by 4 bases and J by 2 bases, with 6 bases between the two germline ends. The CDR3 is made up of 12 amino acids. In germline, CDR1 is MGHDK, CDR2 SYGVNS. Assay used: immunoSEQ multiplex PCR; TCRdb lists only in-frame clones, some missing. This sample yields over 2 million clones, of which 85% to 95% are seen a single time; about 1.1% belongs to the top ten. These data are taken from a study of shared clonotypes between healthy human individuals. Study summary: The study used three CD4 naive, three CD4 memory, two CD8 naive and one CD8 memory plate per donor. Findings and limits, study-wide: Read depth was anticipated to influence clonotype sharing among donors.

This sequence originates from a man aged 18-30 years in good health. The sequencing input was naive CD8+ T cells sorted from blood. The chain recombines TRBV25-1 with TRBJ2-7; D ambiguous. The CDR3 DNA is TGTGCCAGCAGTGTAGTCGCCTACGAGCAGTACTTC. Its translation: CASSVVAYEQYF.